The clone carrying this T cell receptor (beta chain) was observed a single time. The sample is drawn from a study of blood T cell repertoires in COVID-19. The CDR3 is made up of 17 amino acids. Trimming pared 4 bases from V and 1 base from J, leaving 19 bases between. CDR1 and CDR2 from the germline V gene are LNHDA and SQIVND (reference sequence). Measured with immunoSEQ multiplex PCR; TCRdb has only the in-frame clones, and not every one. Of roughly 150,000 clones listed, more than 80% are singletons. Sequencing was carried out using peripheral blood. J is TRBJ1-1 and V is TRBV19; D ambiguous. The clonotype originates from a man between 60 and 70 years old with acute or convalescent COVID-19. The CDR3 reads CASSKDSISPGNTEAFF. In DNA form, the CDR3 reads TGTGCCAGTAGTAAGGACTCAATTAGCCCGGGGAACACTGAAGCTTTCTTT.